One T cell receptor beta chain is described in this entry. Its antigen is unknown. Base qualities were left out, and no much larger clone turns up one base away. This specimen's time point label, interpreted: blood sample drawn before combined kidney and bone marrow transplant. Thawed PBMCs were FACS-sorted into unstimulated Tregs (CD4+CD25+CD127-), CD4+ non-Tregs (CD4+CD25-), CD4 cells and CD8 cells. Thawed PBMCs were rested overnight at 37 degrees C with about 200 IU/ml IL-2 before Treg sorting. 4 combined kidney and bone marrow transplant recipients from the ITN036ST trial were included as patients, and samples were available only from these trial subjects. Healthy control blood was processed to PBMCs with a Ficoll density gradient and then cryopreserved, whereas patient PBMCs were collected both before and after transplant. The data belong to a study of Tregs in tolerant kidney transplant recipients (dated by TCRdb to between 2018 and 2021). About the investigation overall: The transplants used related donors with nonmyeloablative bone marrow transplantation, and mixed chimerism in the human trials was transient. TCRbeta sequencing was used in the study to identify donor-specific regulatory T cells before combined kidney and bone marrow transplantation, and the identified cells were then tracked after transplant.

Broader findings and caveats from the paper: Biological reproducibility was not directly assessed, although technical replication error appeared to be minimal. The most biologically relevant and donor-specific TCRbeta repertoire appeared to be identified by expanding Tregs with activated donor B cells. The study was limited by small patient numbers, and the findings need validation in larger populations and under other immunosuppression protocols. For some patients, the PCR primers changed as time went on, which meant samples from those patients could not be compared with one another at the nucleotide level. In tolerant patients, donor-specific Tregs expanded more than Tregs overall, which suggests antigen-driven rather than nonspecific expansion.

The germline V gene encodes CDR1 SGHTA and CDR2 FQGTGA. Germline trimming amounts to 5 bases on V and 6 bases on J, with 10 as the count of junction bases outside the gene matches. The CDR3 contains 16 residues, cysteine and phenylalanine counted. Left in the record is the CDR3 DNA by itself, 48 bases read in frame from the first base. Genomic DNA was extracted from sorted cells with the QIAGEN DNeasy Blood and Tissue Kit for TCRbeta CDR3 sequencing. High-throughput TCRbeta CDR3 sequencing was carried out commercially through immunoSEQ, with PCR amplification with bias correction and internal controls included. Regarding the original processing steps: A unique productive TCRbeta sequence was defined by the CDR3 nucleotide sequence when primers matched, and otherwise by the CDR3 amino acid sequence together with the Vbeta and Jbeta genes. Sorting error was corrected by removing sequences shared between sorted populations at a frequency ratio of 2:1 or less, and the remaining shared sequences were assigned to the higher population. Sequences were defined as donor-reactive when expanded at least 5-fold in CFSE-low cells versus unstimulated cells and present at a frequency of at least 0.01% in CFSE-low cells. Jensen-Shannon divergence calculated on the top 100 TCRbeta sequences ranked by frequency was used to measure repertoire divergence. When a sample had multiple sequencing runs, each run was corrected for sorting error separately and the runs were then pooled. TCRdb retrieved this table from immuneACCESS and kept in-frame rearrangements only. Not all clones are present; in checked studies, unresolved V genes account for under half, and no reason is known for the remainder. V and J calls and clone size are given by that table; D and trimming were obtained from the DNA. In all, the sample holds about 64,000 clones, and 95% to 98% of those were seen once. The top ten clones comprise 0.3% to 0.4% of the sample.

The chain was built from TRBV7-3 and TRBJ2-1, with 10 bases in between that match TRBD2. The sequence derives from a human donor who received a combined kidney and bone marrow transplant. The sample here was Tregs from blood, taken before the transplant. DNA sequence: TGTGCCAGCAGCCCCCTAGCGGGGGACCGGGCCAATGAGCAGTTCTTC. Its product reads: CASSPLAGDRANEQFF.